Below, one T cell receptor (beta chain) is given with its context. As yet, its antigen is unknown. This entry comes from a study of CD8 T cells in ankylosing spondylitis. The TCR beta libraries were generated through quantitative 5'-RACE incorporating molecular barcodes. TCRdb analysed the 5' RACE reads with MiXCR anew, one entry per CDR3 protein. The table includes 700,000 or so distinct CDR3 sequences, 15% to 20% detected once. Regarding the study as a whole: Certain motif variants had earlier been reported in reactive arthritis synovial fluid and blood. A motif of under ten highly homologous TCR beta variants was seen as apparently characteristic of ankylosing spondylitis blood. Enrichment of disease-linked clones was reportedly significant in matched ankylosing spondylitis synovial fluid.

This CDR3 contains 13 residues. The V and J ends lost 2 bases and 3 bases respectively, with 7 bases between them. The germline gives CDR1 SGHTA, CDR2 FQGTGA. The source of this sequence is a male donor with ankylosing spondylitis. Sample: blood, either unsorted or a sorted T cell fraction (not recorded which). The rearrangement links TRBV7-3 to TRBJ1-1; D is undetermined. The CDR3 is CASSLLADTEAFF. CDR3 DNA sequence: TGTGCCAGCAGCTTATTAGCGGACACTGAAGCTTTCTTT.